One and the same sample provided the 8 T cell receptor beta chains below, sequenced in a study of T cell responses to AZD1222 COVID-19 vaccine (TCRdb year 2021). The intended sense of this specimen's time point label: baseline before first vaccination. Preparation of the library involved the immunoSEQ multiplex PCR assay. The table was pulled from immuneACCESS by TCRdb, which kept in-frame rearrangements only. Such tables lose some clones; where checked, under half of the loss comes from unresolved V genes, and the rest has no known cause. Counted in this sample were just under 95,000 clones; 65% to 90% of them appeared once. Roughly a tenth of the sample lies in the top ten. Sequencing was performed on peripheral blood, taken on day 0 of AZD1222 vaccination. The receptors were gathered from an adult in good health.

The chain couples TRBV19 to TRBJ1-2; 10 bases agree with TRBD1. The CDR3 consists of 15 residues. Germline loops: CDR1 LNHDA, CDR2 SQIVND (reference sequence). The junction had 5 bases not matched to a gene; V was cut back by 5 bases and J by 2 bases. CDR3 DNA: TGTGCCAGTAGTGTTCAGGGACAGGGGAACTATGGCTACACCTTC. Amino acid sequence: CASSVQGQGNYGYTF.

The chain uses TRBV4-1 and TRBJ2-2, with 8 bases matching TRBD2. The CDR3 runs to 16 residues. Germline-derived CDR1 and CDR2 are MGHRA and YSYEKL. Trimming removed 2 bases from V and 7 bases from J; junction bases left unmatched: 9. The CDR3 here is CASSQRSGRSVGELFF. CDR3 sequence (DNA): TGCGCCAGCAGCCAAAGAAGCGGGAGAAGCGTCGGGGAGCTGTTTTTT.

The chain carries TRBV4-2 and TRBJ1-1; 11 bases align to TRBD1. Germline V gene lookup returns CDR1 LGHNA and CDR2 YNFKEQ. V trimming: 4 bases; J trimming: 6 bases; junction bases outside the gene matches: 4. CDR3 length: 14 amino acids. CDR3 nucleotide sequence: TGTGCCAGCAGCCGCCCGGGACAGGGGGCTGAAGCTTTCTTT. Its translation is CASSRPGQGAEAFF.

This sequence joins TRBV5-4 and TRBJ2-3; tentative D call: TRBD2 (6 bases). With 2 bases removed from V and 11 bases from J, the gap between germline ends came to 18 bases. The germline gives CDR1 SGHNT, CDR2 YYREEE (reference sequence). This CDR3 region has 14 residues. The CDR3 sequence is CASSLGRGIGGQYF. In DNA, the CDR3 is TGTGCCAGCAGCTTAGGCCGGGGGATTGGAGGGCAGTATTTT.

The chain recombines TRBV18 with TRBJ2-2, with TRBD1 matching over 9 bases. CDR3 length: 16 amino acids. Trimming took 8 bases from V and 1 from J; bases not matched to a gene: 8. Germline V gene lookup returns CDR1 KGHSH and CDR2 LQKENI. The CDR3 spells CASPRQGVQNTGELFF. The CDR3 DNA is TGTGCCAGCCCACGACAGGGGGTCCAGAACACCGGGGAGCTGTTTTTT.

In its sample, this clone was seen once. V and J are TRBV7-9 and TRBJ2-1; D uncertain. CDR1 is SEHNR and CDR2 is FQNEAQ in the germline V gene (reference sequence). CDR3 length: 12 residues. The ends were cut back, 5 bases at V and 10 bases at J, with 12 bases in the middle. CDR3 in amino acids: CASSPSLLEQFF. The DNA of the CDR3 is TGTGCCAGCAGCCCAAGCTTACTAGAGCAGTTCTTC. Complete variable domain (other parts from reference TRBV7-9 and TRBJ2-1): DTGVSQNPRHKITKRGQNVTFRCDPISEHNRLYWYRQTLGQGPEFLTYFQNEAQLEKSRLLSDRFSAERPKGSFSTLEIQRTEQGDSAMYLCASSPSLLEQFFGPGTRLTVL.

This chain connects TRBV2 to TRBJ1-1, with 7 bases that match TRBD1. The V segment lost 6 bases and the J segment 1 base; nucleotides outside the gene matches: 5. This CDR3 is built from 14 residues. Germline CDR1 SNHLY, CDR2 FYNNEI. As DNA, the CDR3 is TGTGCCAGCAGCCTCCAGGGGGGGAACACTGAAGCTTTCTTT. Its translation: CASSLQGGNTEAFF.

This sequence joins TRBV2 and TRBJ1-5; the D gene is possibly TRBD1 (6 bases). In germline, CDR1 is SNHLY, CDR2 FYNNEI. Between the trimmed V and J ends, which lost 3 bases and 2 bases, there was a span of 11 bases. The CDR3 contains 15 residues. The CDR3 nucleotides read TGTGCCAGCAGTGATAGGGGGTTTCGCAATCAGCCCCAGCATTTT. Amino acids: CASSDRGFRNQPQHF.